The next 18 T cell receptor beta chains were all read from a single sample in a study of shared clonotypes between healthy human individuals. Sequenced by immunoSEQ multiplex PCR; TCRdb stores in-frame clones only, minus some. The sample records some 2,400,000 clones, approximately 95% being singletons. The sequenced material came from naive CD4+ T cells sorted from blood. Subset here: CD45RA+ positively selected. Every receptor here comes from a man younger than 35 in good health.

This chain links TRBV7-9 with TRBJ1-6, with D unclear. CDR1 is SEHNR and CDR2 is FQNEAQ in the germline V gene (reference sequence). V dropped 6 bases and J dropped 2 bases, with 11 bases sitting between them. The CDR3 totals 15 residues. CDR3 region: CASSPSGPYNSPLHF. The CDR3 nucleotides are TGTGCCAGCAGTCCATCCGGGCCCTATAATTCACCCCTCCACTTT.

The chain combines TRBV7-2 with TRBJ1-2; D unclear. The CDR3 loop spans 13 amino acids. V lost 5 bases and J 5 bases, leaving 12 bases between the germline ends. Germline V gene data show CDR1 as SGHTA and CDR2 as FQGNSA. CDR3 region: CASSPQTRYGYTF. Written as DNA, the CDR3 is TGTGCCAGCAGCCCCCAGACCCGTTATGGCTACACCTTC.

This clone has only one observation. CDR3 loop: CASSRSPVYEQYF. The CDR3 bases are TGTGCCAGCAGTCGCTCCCCCGTCTACGAGCAGTACTTC. The chain links TRBV6-5 to TRBJ2-7; D is unresolved. Trimming cost V 5 bases and J 3 bases, with 11 bases left between them. CDR1 and CDR2 from the germline V gene are MNHEY and SVGAGI. The CDR3 loop spans 13 amino acids.

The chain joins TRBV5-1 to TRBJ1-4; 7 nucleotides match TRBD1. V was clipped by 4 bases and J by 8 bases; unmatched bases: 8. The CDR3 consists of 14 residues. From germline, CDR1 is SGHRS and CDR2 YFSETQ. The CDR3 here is CASSPAGGEEKLFF. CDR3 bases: TGCGCCAGCAGCCCAGCAGGGGGGGAGGAAAAACTGTTTTTT.

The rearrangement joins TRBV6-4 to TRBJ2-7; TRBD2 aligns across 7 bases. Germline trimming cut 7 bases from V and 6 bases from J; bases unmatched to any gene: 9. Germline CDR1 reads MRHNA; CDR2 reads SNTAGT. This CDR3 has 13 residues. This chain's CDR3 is CASIGLEGSEQYF. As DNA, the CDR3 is TGTGCCAGCATAGGACTAGAGGGTAGCGAGCAGTACTTC.

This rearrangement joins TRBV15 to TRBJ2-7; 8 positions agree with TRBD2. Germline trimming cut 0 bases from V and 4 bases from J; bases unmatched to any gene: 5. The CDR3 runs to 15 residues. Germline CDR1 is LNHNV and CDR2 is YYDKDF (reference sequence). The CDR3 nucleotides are TGTGCCACCAGCAGAGACGGGAGGGCCGAGTACGAGCAGTACTTC. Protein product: CATSRDGRAEYEQYF.

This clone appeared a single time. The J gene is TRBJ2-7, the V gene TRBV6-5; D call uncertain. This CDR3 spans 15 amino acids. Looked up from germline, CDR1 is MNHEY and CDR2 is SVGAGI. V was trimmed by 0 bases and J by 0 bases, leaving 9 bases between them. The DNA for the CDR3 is TGTGCCAGCAGTTACTCGGGTGGGAACTCCTACGAGCAGTACTTC. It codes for CASSYSGGNSYEQYF.

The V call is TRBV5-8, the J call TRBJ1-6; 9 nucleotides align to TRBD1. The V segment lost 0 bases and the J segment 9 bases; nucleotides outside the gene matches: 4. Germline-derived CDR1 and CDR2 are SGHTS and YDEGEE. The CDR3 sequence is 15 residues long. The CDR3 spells CASSLEQGASSPLHF. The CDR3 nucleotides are TGTGCCAGCAGCTTGGAACAGGGGGCGAGTTCACCCCTCCACTTT.

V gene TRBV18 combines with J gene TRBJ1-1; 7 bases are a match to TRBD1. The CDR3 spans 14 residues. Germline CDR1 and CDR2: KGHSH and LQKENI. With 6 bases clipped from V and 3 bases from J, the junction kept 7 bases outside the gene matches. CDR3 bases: TGTGCCAGCTCCTACGGGACAGTGGACACTGAAGCTTTCTTT. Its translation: CASSYGTVDTEAFF.

The CDR3 nucleotides read TGTGCCAGCAGTGTAGGCAGTACTAACTATGGCTACACCTTC. This translates into CASSVGSTNYGYTF. The V gene is TRBV2, the J gene TRBJ1-2; no firm D call. The CDR3 has 14 residues. CDR1 SNHLY and CDR2 FYNNEI come from the germline V gene. The germline V and J ends were trimmed by 4 bases and 0 bases, with 9 bases remaining between them.

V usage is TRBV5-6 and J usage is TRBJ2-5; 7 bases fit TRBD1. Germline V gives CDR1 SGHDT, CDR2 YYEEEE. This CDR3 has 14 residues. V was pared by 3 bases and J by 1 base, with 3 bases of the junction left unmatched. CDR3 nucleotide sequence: TGTGCCAGCAGCTCGACAGGGTTCCAAGAGACCCAGTACTTC. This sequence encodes CASSSTGFQETQYF.

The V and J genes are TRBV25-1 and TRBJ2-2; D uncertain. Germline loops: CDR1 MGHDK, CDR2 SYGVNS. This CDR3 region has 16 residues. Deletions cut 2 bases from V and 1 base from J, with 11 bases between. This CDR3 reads CASSEPRYGNTGELFF. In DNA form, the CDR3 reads TGTGCCAGCAGTGAACCCAGATACGGGAACACCGGGGAGCTGTTTTTT.

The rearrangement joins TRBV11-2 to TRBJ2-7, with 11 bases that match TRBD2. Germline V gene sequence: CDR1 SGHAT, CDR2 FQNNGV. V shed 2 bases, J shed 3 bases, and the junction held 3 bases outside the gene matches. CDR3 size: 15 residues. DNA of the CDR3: TGTGCCAGCAGCTTAATGCTAGCGGGAGGCTACGAGCAGTACTTC. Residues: CASSLMLAGGYEQYF.

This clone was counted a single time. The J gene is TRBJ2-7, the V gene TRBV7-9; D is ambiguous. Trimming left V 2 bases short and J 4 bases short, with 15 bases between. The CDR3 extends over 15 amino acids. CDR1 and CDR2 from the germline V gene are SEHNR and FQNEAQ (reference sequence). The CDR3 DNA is TGTGCCAGCAGCTTACTCCGTTCCCCGGCTTACGAGCAGTACTTC. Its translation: CASSLLRSPAYEQYF.

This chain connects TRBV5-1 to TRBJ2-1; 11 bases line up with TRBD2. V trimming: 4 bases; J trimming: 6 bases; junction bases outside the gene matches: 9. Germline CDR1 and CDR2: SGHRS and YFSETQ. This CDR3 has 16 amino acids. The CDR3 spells CASSLVTSGGRNEQFF. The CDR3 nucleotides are TGCGCCAGCAGCCTGGTCACTAGCGGGGGTCGCAATGAGCAGTTCTTC.

DNA for the CDR3: TGTGCCAGCTCACCACCGGGGAGGTCGTTGTACGAGCAGTACTTC. Residues: CASSPPGRSLYEQYF. This chain joins TRBV18 and TRBJ2-7; possibly TRBD2 for D (6 bases). V was clipped by 0 bases and J by 4 bases, with 13 bases between them. The CDR3 runs to 15 residues. CDR1 is KGHSH and CDR2 is LQKENI in the germline V gene.

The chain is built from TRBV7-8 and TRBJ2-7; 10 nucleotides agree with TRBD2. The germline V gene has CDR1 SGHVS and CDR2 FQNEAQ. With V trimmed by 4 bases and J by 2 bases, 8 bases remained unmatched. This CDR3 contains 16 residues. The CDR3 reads CASSSSGTSAAYEQYF. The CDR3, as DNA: TGTGCCAGCAGCTCCTCCGGGACTAGCGCCGCCTACGAGCAGTACTTC.

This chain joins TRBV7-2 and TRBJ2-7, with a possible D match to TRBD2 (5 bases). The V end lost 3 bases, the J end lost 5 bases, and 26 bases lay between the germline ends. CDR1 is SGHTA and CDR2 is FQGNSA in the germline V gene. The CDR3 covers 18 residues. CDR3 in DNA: TGTGCCAGCAGCTTGGTTGGGTCCCCTCTAGCCAAAGTTAACGAGCAGTACTTC. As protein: CASSLVGSPLAKVNEQYF.